This T cell receptor beta chain originates from a study of tissue T cells after allogeneic stem cell transplantation (dated by TCRdb to 2021 to 2024). Concerning the study at large: Seven adult allo-HCT recipients with steroid-refractory GVHD were prospectively enrolled in a research-autopsy study over a roughly three-year period. The study profiled TCR beta repertoires across many tissues from research autopsies of patients with and without GVHD, plus mouse models of GVHD. All GVHD patients received grafts from donors, four unmodified and three CD34-selected to deplete T cells. On the human side, the study was prospective and observational, with no blinding or randomization. All GVHD patients had gastrointestinal GVHD and received several lines of GVHD-directed therapy; five also had skin involvement. For viably preserved blood and marrow, CD3+ T cells were flow-sorted when cell numbers permitted, and smaller samples went directly to DNA extraction. Pre-transplant PBMCs were of recipient origin and were available from about five GVHD patients.

On this clone: The antigen it binds to is not known. No clone much larger than this one lies a single base away; base qualities are absent.

General findings and caveats noted by the study authors: Not many T cell clones showed up in more than one patient, yet clustering based on motifs uncovered repertoire signatures that were shared across patients in a tissue-specific way. In both patients and mice, T cells from blood and spleen covered only a limited part of the TCR repertoire found in tissues. Sampling depth was acknowledged as a limitation, and the patient cohort was both small and clinically heterogeneous. The study did not establish which tissue TCRs were alloreactive or antigen-specific, and some clones may have been host cells that persisted. Within patients, how anatomically similar tissues were was a major factor shaping TCR repertoire composition, regardless of disease or transplant status.

The time point tag for this specimen amounts to: recipient (host-origin) PBMCs collected before allo-HCT. The protocol used for the library was the immunoSEQ multiplex PCR assay. TCRbeta CDR3 sequencing was done by Adaptive Biotechnologies at survey depth, reporting CDR3 sequences, V/J genes, productive frequency and template counts. Amplification of TCR beta CDR3 regions started from genomic DNA instead of RNA. The source study handled its data this way. Jensen-Shannon divergence was used to quantify pairwise repertoire overlap between tissues, with a value of 1 meaning complete divergence and a value of 0 meaning identical repertoires. Tissues were clustered by single-linkage agglomerative hierarchical clustering of pairwise JSD values, and the clustering results were displayed as dendrograms. GLIPH2 was applied to all patient samples using simulation_depth 1000, kmer_min_depth 3, and cdr3_length_cutoff 8, and only groups with more than two unique CDR3s were retained. A standardized tissue-overlap score extrapolated Jaccard GLIPH-group overlap across patients to a standard repertoire size of 1000 clones. To look at how diversity was associated with clinical or experimental variables, linear mixed-effect models were used, with tissue treated as a fixed effect and individual treated as a random effect. This is the immuneACCESS table as TCRdb keeps it, with only in-frame sequences that have V and J called. A part of the clones is gone; compared with another copy, unresolved V genes explain less than half, and the rest is unexplained. V and J calls plus clone size are reproduced from that table; the DNA served to infer D and trimming. The sample contains 42,000 or so clones, around 90% of them found a single time. The ten largest make up approximately 3.6% of the sample.

From its cysteine to its phenylalanine, the CDR3 spans 13 amino acids. CDR3 DNA only is kept here, 39 bases in frame from base 1. CDR1 and CDR2, per the germline V gene, are SGHTA and FQGNSA. V loses 5 bases of germline sequence and J loses 1 base, and the interval between the two ends is 8 bases. The material sequenced was blood, taken before transplantation. The chain joins TRBV7-2 to TRBJ1-2, and perhaps TRBD1 as D gene, on 5 matching bases. This TCR was recovered from a woman aged 35-70 years who later had graft-versus-host disease after an allogeneic stem cell transplant. In nucleotides, the sequence is TGTGCCAGCAGCACACAGGATAACTATGGCTACACCTTC. It translates as CASSTQDNYGYTF.